This paragraph reports one TCR beta chain. Clones were sequenced by immunoSEQ multiplex PCR, and TCRdb holds only the in-frame ones, with some missing. The data hold approximately 69,000 clones, with 91% observed a single time. These data come from a study of resident and recirculating memory T cells in vitiligo. The sequencing input was blood. The TCR sequence derives from a male donor with vitiligo.

CDR3 amino acids: CASRRTNSYEQYF. The CDR3 DNA reads as TGTGCCAGCAGACGGACTAATTCCTACGAGCAGTACTTC. This sequence joins TRBV6-5 and TRBJ2-7; tentatively, D is TRBD2 (6 bases). CDR1 and CDR2 (germline): MNHEY, SVGAGI. This CDR3 has 13 amino acids. Trimming pared 6 bases from V and 1 base from J, leaving 10 bases between.